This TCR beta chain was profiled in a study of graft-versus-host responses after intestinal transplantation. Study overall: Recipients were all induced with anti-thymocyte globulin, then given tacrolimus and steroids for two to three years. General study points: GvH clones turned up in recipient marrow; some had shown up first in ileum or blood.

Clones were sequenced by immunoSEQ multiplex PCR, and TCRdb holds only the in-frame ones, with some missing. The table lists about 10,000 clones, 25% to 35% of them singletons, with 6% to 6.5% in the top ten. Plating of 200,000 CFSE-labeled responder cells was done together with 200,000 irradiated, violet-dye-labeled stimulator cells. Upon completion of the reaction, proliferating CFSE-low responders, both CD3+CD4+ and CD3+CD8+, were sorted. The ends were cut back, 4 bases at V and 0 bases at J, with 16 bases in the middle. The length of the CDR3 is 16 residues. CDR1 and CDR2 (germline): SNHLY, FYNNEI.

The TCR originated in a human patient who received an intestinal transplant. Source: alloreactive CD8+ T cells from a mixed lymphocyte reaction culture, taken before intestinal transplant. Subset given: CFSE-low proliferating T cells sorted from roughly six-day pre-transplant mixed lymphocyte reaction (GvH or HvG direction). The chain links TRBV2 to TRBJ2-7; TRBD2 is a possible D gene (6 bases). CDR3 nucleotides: TGTGCCAGCAGTGGCCCCATCGGAGGGAACTCCTACGAGCAGTACTTC. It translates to CASSGPIGGNSYEQYF. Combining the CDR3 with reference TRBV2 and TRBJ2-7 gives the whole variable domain EPEVTQTPSHQVTQMGQEVILRCVPISNHLYFYWYRQILGQKVEFLVSFYNNEISEKSEIFDDQFSVERPDGSNFTLKIRSTKLEDSAMYFCASSGPIGGNSYEQYFGPGTRLTVT.